The source of this T cell receptor beta chain is a study of regulatory T cells in long-lasting Graves disease. At the level of the study: Persistent Graves' disease required over 5 years of antithyroid drugs and positive TSH receptor antibodies.

Unmatched junction bases numbered 14, after V lost 2 bases and J lost 2 bases. Germline V gene sequence: CDR1 LNHDA, CDR2 SQIVND (reference sequence). The CDR3 length is 19 residues. Documented time point: persistent/refractory GD, antithyroid drugs over 5 years with positive TRAb. RNA from PBMCs was the source of the TCR library. Study-wide findings and caveats: Segments TRBV28, TRBJ1-2 and TRBJ2-5 showed preferential usage in persistent disease. Few sampled subjects may have lowered accuracy.

To make TCR beta libraries, researchers used iRepertoire HTBI primers and Arm-PCR of CDR3 regions. TCRdb recomputed calls from the multiplex PCR reads with MiXCR, one row per CDR3 protein. The sample gives about 470,000 distinct CDR3 sequences, roughly a fifth of which show up once; 7% to 9% is in the top ten. Concerning this clonotype itself: No antigen is known for it.

The source was peripheral blood mononuclear cells (PBMCs), collected when the disease was refractory, from a patient treated with antithyroid drugs. The chain recombines TRBV19 with TRBJ1-3, with 8 positions matching TRBD1. The TCR originated in a female donor with Graves disease. DNA for the CDR3: TGTGCCAGTAGTATACCCGTGGGACAGGCTTCGTCGGCTGGAAACACCATATATTTT. This codes for CASSIPVGQASSAGNTIYF. Variable domain in full (rest from reference TRBV19 and TRBJ1-3): DGGITQSPKYLFRKEGQNVTLSCEQNLNHDAMYWYRQDPGQGLRLIYYSQIVNDFQKGDIAEGYSVSREKKESFPLTVTSAQKNPTAFYLCASSIPVGQASSAGNTIYFGEGSWLTVV.